This TCR beta chain was found in a study of cytomegalovirus exposure and HLA in healthy donors. This PCR relied on a set of 60 Vbeta primers and 13 Jbeta primers. Sequencing was performed with immunoSEQ multiplex PCR; in TCRdb, only in-frame clones are kept and a portion is missing. Seen here are over 150,000 clones, approximately 84% observed once, and the top ten hold around 4.8%. The sample consisted of PBMCs. The TCR was taken from a man younger than 35 in good health and CMV-seronegative.

CDR3 sequence: CASSKEGQDGKITDTGELFF. CDR3 sequence (DNA): TGTGCCAGCAGCAAAGAGGGGCAGGACGGAAAGATTACGGACACCGGGGAGCTGTTTTTT. This chain connects TRBV21-1 to TRBJ2-2; TRBD1, the D gene given by the table, was not confirmed from the DNA. TRBV21-1 is marked as a pseudogene. The CDR3 runs to 20 residues.